One T cell receptor (beta chain) is described in this entry. The data derive from a study of T cells in localized non-small cell lung cancer. Produced via immunoSEQ multiplex PCR; TCRdb's table is partial and in-frame only. Altogether about 82,000 clones are present, roughly 75% being singletons, with the ten largest covering about 19%. With V trimmed by 4 bases and J by 5 bases, 6 bases remained unmatched. This CDR3 contains 14 residues. Germline values: CDR1 SQVTM, CDR2 ANQGSEA. The clonotype comes from a man aged 35 to 69 with stage II squamous cell lung carcinoma. The rearrangement uses TRBV29-1 and TRBJ2-1; 9 positions agree with TRBD2. The specimen comprised PBMCs, sampled before any cancer treatment. This CDR3 is CSVVSSGSHNEQFF. The CDR3 nucleotides read TGCAGCGTTGTTAGTAGCGGGAGCCACAATGAGCAGTTCTTC.